This T cell receptor (beta chain) was profiled in a study of glioma-infiltrating T cells. Note on this clonotype: A junction end diverges from the germline sequence, so it may reflect a read error.

Using RNA template, CDR3s of TCR alpha and beta were amplified with iRepertoire arm-PCR. Tissue mRNA or PBMC total RNA, about 90-400 ng, went into one-step reverse transcription and amplification. TCRdb recomputed calls from the multiplex PCR reads with MiXCR, one row per CDR3 protein. The sample records under 50,000 distinct CDR3 sequences, 20% to 25% being singletons. The origin of this receptor is a human donor with low-grade glioma or glioblastoma, undergoing nonglioma brain surgery, or in good health (not recorded which). The specimen was glioma tissue, nonneoplastic brain tissue, or PBMCs (not recorded which).

The CDR3 coding sequence is TGTGCCAGCAGTCCTAGCCCGGGGACTACAGGCTCCTACGAGGAGTACTTC. Its protein product is CASSPSPGTTGSYEEYF. This sequence joins TRBV12-3 or TRBV12-4 and TRBJ2-7; 7 bases agree with TRBD2. This CDR3 region has 17 residues.